This note documents a single T cell receptor (beta chain) sequence. This clone may be a read error of a much larger clone one base away. These data originate in a study of Graves' ophthalmopathy and Graves' hyperthyroidism. The CDR3 extends over 14 amino acids. Germline loops: CDR1 SGHAT, CDR2 FQDESV (reference sequence). Using RNA transcripts, the TCR beta CDR3 regions were amplified. First-round RT-PCR used HTBI primers; second-round multiplex PCR followed. TCRdb re-called the multiplex PCR reads with MiXCR, one entry per CDR3 protein. The table lists some 350,000 distinct CDR3 sequences, about 18% of them singletons.

The chain carries TRBV11-1 and TRBJ1-1; D not resolved. The source of this sequence is an adult woman with stable Graves' hyperthyroidism. Sequenced sample: peripheral blood. DNA for the CDR3: TGTGCCAGCAGCTTAGACGGGCATAACACTGAAGCTTGCTTT. Translated, it gives CASSLDGHNTEACF.